The present entry profiles one TCR beta chain with its context. Terminally differentiated effector memory CD45RA+ cells were excluded from the naive CD8 cells, which were CD45RO-negative and positively selected for CCR7. The ends lost 4 bases at V and 3 bases at J; junction bases unmatched: 5. The V gene's germline CDR1 is MGHRA and CDR2 YSYEKL. The CDR3 runs to 15 residues. For each subset, genomic DNA was distributed in equal portions over several immunoSEQ plates. Only in-frame clones appear in the TCRdb table, and some are missing; sequencing was by immunoSEQ multiplex PCR. The data show some 2 million clones, approximately 94% seen once. This sample was taken from a study of shared clonotypes between healthy human individuals.

V is TRBV4-1 and J is TRBJ2-7; TRBD2 matches 11 bases. The receptor comes from a man aged 18 to 29 in good health. The sequencing input was naive CD8+ T cells sorted from blood. CDR3 sequence: CASSPAGTSGYEQYF. The CDR3 nucleotides read TGCGCCAGCAGCCCCGCCGGGACTAGCGGCTACGAGCAGTACTTC.